A single sample gave rise to the 17 T cell receptor beta chains below, sequenced in a study of T cells after yellow fever vaccination. TCRdb redid the calling of the 5' RACE reads with MiXCR, one entry per CDR3 protein. The top ten clones hold about 16% of a sample with around 500,000 distinct CDR3 sequences, 21% of them seen once. The specimen comprised PBMCs, sampled less than 25 days after the first yellow fever vaccination. The receptors derive from a man aged 18 to 30 who received the YFV17D yellow fever vaccine.

CDR3 DNA: TGTGCCAGCAGCTTAGATGTGGACAGGGCGTCTTTCTTT. Amino acids: CASSLDVDRASFF. V is TRBV7-2 and J is TRBJ1-1, with TRBD1 matching 8 bases. Germline-derived CDR1 and CDR2 are SGHTA and FQGNSA. The CDR3 has 13 residues. The junction had 7 bases not matched to a gene; V was cut back by 1 base and J by 12 bases.

This clonotype was counted only a few times. The rearrangement joins TRBV5-1 to TRBJ2-5; tentative D call: TRBD1 (7 bases). The CDR3 is 15 amino acids. Germline CDR1 SGHRS, CDR2 YFSETQ. V was pared by 4 bases and J by 6 bases, with 19 bases between. Here the CDR3 DNA reads TGCGCCAGCAGCCCTTCCGACAGGGAGGTGAAGACCCAGTACTTC. Translating gives CASSPSDREVKTQYF.

The CDR3 region is CASSGNRGPSYEQYF. CDR3 sequence (DNA): TGTGCCAGCAGTGGAAACAGGGGGCCCTCCTACGAGCAGTACTTC. The chain links TRBV6-1 to TRBJ2-7; 9 nucleotides match TRBD1. CDR3 length: 15 residues. V was clipped by 4 bases and J by 0 bases; unmatched bases: 4. Germline CDR1 is MNHNS and CDR2 is SASEGT.

This rearrangement joins TRBV9 to TRBJ2-7; the match to TRBD1 covers 11 bases. Trimming cost V 3 bases and J 3 bases; bases outside gene matches: 5. The CDR3 is made up of 15 amino acids. The V gene's germline CDR1 is SGDLS and CDR2 YYNGEE. The CDR3 reads CASSGGQGAYYEQYF. As DNA, the CDR3 is TGTGCCAGCAGCGGCGGACAGGGGGCTTACTACGAGCAGTACTTC.

The J gene is TRBJ1-3, the V gene TRBV7-3; 9 bases are shared with TRBD1. The CDR3 has 13 amino acids. CDR1 and CDR2 from the germline V gene are SGHTA and FQGTGA. Unmatched junction bases numbered 7, after V lost 5 bases and J lost 11 bases. The CDR3 protein is CASSAGQGMAIYF. In nucleotides, the CDR3 is TGTGCCAGCAGCGCCGGACAGGGGATGGCCATATATTTT.

This clonotype has a handful of counts. V usage is TRBV4-3 and J usage is TRBJ1-2, with a weak D call TRBD1 (5 bases). In germline, CDR1 is LGHNA, CDR2 YSLEER. Trimming removed 1 base from V and 4 bases from J, with 16 bases in between. This CDR3 has 16 residues. DNA of the CDR3: TGCGCCAGCAGCCAAGGTGGACGGGGCCTAGTCTATGGCTACACCTTC. This gives the protein CASSQGGRGLVYGYTF.

There are many counts of this clonotype. The gene calls are TRBV12-3 or TRBV12-4 and TRBJ2-3; D remains ambiguous. The ends were cut back, 8 bases at V and 0 bases at J, with 12 bases in the middle. There are 14 residues in the CDR3. The CDR3 spells CASVKGLSTDTQYF. The CDR3 coding sequence is TGTGCCAGCGTAAAAGGCTTAAGCACAGATACGCAGTATTTT.

J is TRBJ2-1 and V is TRBV2; 8 bases agree with TRBD1. CDR1 SNHLY and CDR2 FYNNEI come from the germline V gene. The J segment lost 6 bases and the V segment lost 10 bases, leaving 8 bases of the junction unmatched. This CDR3 spans 13 amino acids. DNA of the CDR3: TGTGCCACCTCGGACAGGGTCCCCAATGAGCAGTTCTTC. It specifies CATSDRVPNEQFF.

There are many counts of this clonotype. The V gene is TRBV5-6, the J gene TRBJ2-3; D remains unclear. V lost 0 bases to trimming and J lost 2 bases, with 7 bases between them. The CDR3 spans 14 residues. Germline CDR1 SGHDT, CDR2 YYEEEE. The CDR3 spells CASSLGTNTDTQYF. In DNA, the CDR3 is TGTGCCAGCAGCTTGGGAACGAACACAGATACGCAGTATTTT.

This clonotype was observed a handful of times. V and J are TRBV6-5 and TRBJ2-3; D uncertain. The CDR3 covers 12 residues. The germline V and J ends were trimmed by 5 bases and 8 bases, with 11 bases remaining between them. Germline-derived CDR1 and CDR2 are MNHEY and SVGAGI. This CDR3 is CASSLSGSTQYF. CDR3 bases: TGTGCCAGCAGTCTATCCGGGTCTACGCAGTATTTT.

This chain links TRBV10-3 with TRBJ1-2, with D maybe TRBD1 (6 bases). V was cut by 10 bases and J by 4 bases, with 13 bases left in between. This CDR3 region has 12 residues. CDR1 ENHRY and CDR2 SYGVKD come from the germline V gene. The CDR3 sequence: CATEGQFYGYTF. CDR3 sequence (DNA): TGTGCCACGGAAGGACAGTTCTATGGCTACACCTTC.

This CDR3 reads CSVDDTSSYNEQFF. The CDR3, as DNA: TGCAGCGTTGACGACACTAGCTCCTACAATGAGCAGTTCTTC. The genes are TRBV29-1 and TRBJ2-1; D may be TRBD2 (5 bases). The germline V gene encodes CDR1 SQVTM and CDR2 ANQGSEA. The CDR3 loop spans 14 amino acids. V was cut by 3 bases and J by 0 bases, with 9 bases left in between.

This clonotype has a handful of counts. This chain links TRBV7-6 with TRBJ2-2, with 9 bases aligning to TRBD1. J was trimmed by 6 bases and V by 4 bases; bases with no gene match: 6. CDR1 and CDR2 (germline): SGHVS, FNYEAQ. CDR3 length: 15 residues. In DNA form, the CDR3 reads TGTGCCAGCAGCTCGGGGACAGGGTATGCCGGGGAGCTGTTTTTT. The encoded protein is CASSSGTGYAGELFF.

This clonotype was seen only a few times. The chain links TRBV6-2 or TRBV6-3 to TRBJ2-3; possibly TRBD1 for D (5 bases). The germline gives CDR1 MNHEY, CDR2 SVGEGT. The ends were cut back, 0 bases at V and 0 bases at J, with 10 bases in the middle. The CDR3 is 16 residues long. CDR3 sequence (DNA): TGTGCCAGCAGTTACTCGGGGCCTAGTAGCACAGATACGCAGTATTTT. This encodes CASSYSGPSSTDTQYF.

This rearrangement joins TRBV3-1 to TRBJ2-7, with 9 positions matching TRBD2. The CDR3 sequence is 16 residues long. V dropped 4 bases and J dropped 2; count of bases not matched to a gene: 9. Germline V gene data show CDR1 as LGHDT and CDR2 as YNNKEL (reference sequence). The CDR3 spells CASSPWSGGSTYEQYF. In DNA form, the CDR3 reads TGTGCCAGCAGCCCTTGGAGCGGGGGGTCTACCTACGAGCAGTACTTC.

This clonotype has more than one count but fewer than ten. The rearrangement uses TRBV5-1 and TRBJ2-7; D is possibly TRBD1 (6 bases). CDR1 is SGHRS and CDR2 is YFSETQ in the germline V gene. Trimming shortened V by 0 bases and J by 5 bases, and 12 bases separated the two germline ends. The CDR3 is 14 residues long. CDR3 DNA: TGCGCCAGCAGCTTGGGAACAGGGCATCACGAGCAGTACGTC. Protein: CASSLGTGHHEQYV.

The V call is TRBV4-3, the J call TRBJ2-1; D remains unclear. Trimming cost V 3 bases and J 8 bases, with 14 bases left between them. This CDR3 is built from 14 residues. Looked up from germline, CDR1 is LGHNA and CDR2 is YSLEER. The DNA for the CDR3 is TGCGCCAGCAGCCATCGAGCAGGTGTCCATGAGCAGTTCTTC. It is translated as CASSHRAGVHEQFF.